Reported below is one T cell receptor (beta chain). The antigen remains unidentified. With 2 bases clipped from V and 10 bases from J, the junction kept 8 bases outside the gene matches. CDR1 and CDR2 from the germline V gene are LGHNA and YSLEER. The CDR3 extends over 15 amino acids. This entry is derived from a study of cytomegalovirus exposure and HLA in healthy donors. Overall study results and limits: Specificity of a few CMV-associated chains for CMV antigens was verified in vitro. Among TCR sequences, most were rare, though some public TCRs appeared in many donors.

Libraries were prepared by immunoSEQ multiplex PCR; TCRdb keeps only in-frame clonotypes and omits some of them. The repertoire holds about 270,000 clones, with about 86% as singletons. The rearrangement links TRBV4-3 to TRBJ1-6; 7 bases map to TRBD1. Sequencing was performed on PBMCs. This sequence was found in a woman between 18 and 29 years old in good health and CMV-seronegative. This CDR3 reads CASSQRGDRRSPLHF. Written as DNA, the CDR3 is TGCGCCAGCAGCCAACGCGGGGACAGAAGGTCACCCCTCCACTTT.